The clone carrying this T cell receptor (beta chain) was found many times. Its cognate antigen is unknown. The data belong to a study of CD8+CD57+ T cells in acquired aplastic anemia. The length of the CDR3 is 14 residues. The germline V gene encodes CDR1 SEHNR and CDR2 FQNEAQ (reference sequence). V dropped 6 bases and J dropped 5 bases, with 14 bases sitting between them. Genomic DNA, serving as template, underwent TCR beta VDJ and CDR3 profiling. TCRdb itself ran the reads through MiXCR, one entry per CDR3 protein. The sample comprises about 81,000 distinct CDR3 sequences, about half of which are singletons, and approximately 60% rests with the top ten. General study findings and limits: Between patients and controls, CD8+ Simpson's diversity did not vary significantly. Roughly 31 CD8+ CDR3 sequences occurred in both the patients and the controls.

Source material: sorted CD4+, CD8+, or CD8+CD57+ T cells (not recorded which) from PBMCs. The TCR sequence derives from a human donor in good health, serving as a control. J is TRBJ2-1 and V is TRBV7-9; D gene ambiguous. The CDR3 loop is CASSSPVGDNEQFF. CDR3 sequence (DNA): TGTGCCAGCAGTTCCCCAGTAGGTGACAATGAGCAGTTCTTC.